The present T cell receptor (beta chain) was sequenced within a study of beta chain features in type 1 diabetes. Study as a whole: Age and gender were similar between patients and healthy donors, as were cell yields.

Whole-study findings and limits: Shorter TCRB CDR3s, moderately but significantly so, marked every one of the four CD4+ subsets in Type 1 diabetes patients.

A few counts support this clone. Its target is not known. The CDR3 is 16 residues long. V was pared by 5 bases and J by 1 base, with 7 bases of the junction left unmatched. Germline V gene sequence: CDR1 PRHDT, CDR2 FYEKMQ (reference sequence). Of the isolated RNA, all was reverse transcribed, and so the sequenced material was expressed TCRB transcripts. TCRdb keeps only in-frame clones here, not all; method: immunoSEQ multiplex PCR. Of about 140,000 clones listed, 9% to 10% are singletons. Sequencing was carried out using central memory CD4+ T cells from blood. The rearrangement joins TRBV13 to TRBJ2-2; 7 positions agree with TRBD2. The sequence derives from a woman in her 40s in good health. CDR3 region: CASSTRAGRNTGELFF. CDR3 nucleotide sequence: TGTGCCAGCAGCACCCGAGCGGGGAGGAACACCGGGGAGCTGTTTTTT.